This TCR beta chain derives from a study of identical twins (dated by TCRdb to 2016 to 2018). In the study overall: To test whether fetal clonotypes persist, this study deep-sequenced TCR alpha and beta repertoires from monozygotic twins, from unrelated adults of various ages, and from cord blood. To rule out contamination, the twin experiments were replicated at different times with different library preparation protocols. The full study reports these points: Zero-insertion analyses could be partly confounded by invariant T cells such as MAIT and iNKT, though diverse VJ usage argued against such confounding for most clonotypes. Because the same donors could not be followed over many years, conclusions were based on cross-sectional statistical analysis. Compared with coincidental sharing between unrelated individuals, out-of-frame TCR alpha sequences shared between twins showed an excess of sequences with low generation probability. In monozygotic twins, recombination models systematically underestimated out-of-frame TCR alpha sharing, but the models matched the sharing seen between unrelated individuals. Fewer insertions were carried by abundant cord blood beta clonotypes, a similar but weaker trend appeared in young adult naive repertoires, and no such trend appeared in memory repertoires. In beta out-of-frame sequences, excess twin sharing was weaker, because having fewer shared sequences lowered the signal-to-noise ratio.

Libraries were made using 5' RACE. The instrument given in TCRdb is Illumina HiSeq 2000. A universal primer binding site was added through template switching, and the final cDNA carried a unique molecular identifier so that TCR cDNA molecules could be counted accurately. Specific primers in the conserved constant-segment region were used to synthesize first-strand cDNA for the TCR alpha and beta chains. To control for contamination, every cDNA library was double barcoded, receiving both a SMART-Mk sample barcode and Illumina barcodes. TruSeq adapter sequences along with Illumina sample barcodes were introduced in two successive PCR steps. TCR alpha and beta cDNA libraries were sequenced on the Illumina HiSeq platform with custom primers. The original pipeline was this. Unique molecular identifiers were extracted from raw reads with MiGEC, and CDR3 positions were determined with MiXCR. Recombination models were inferred per individual with the repgenHMM and IGoR tools using an EM algorithm. The analysis of shared clonotypes was done with the tcR package in R, with sharing normalized by the product of cloneset sizes. Out-of-frame nonproductive sequences were analyzed to study raw recombination free of thymic and clonal selection effects. In-frame beta chains were kept once TCRdb had trimmed the public reads at Q25 with fastp and called clones with MiXCR. Here each entry gathers all rows of one CDR3 protein and keeps the most common genes and DNA. For this entry, the V and J calls and clone size follow TCRdb and not the study's own pipeline. The sample has some 1,600,000 distinct CDR3 sequences on record, about 30% of them singletons. The ten biggest clones cover approximately 0.29% of the sample.

The CDR3 starts with the cysteine, ends with the phenylalanine, and has 16 residues. Only CDR3 DNA remains: 48 bases, in frame from the first base. V and J are trimmed by 3 bases and 2 bases, and the gene matches miss 5 bases of the junction. Looking up the germline V gene (reference sequence) yields CDR1 MNHEY and CDR2 SMNVEV. Of note for this clonotype: Its specific antigen is unknown. Within one base of it there is no much larger clone, and no base qualities were kept.

Only healthy Caucasian donors were included. The chain is assembled from TRBV27 and TRBJ2-2; 8 bases in between match TRBD2. Sequences were obtained from cord blood. This sequence originates from a newborn girl in good health. Here is the DNA: TGTGCCAGCAGTTTTGCGGGAGGCCCTAACACCGGGGAGCTGTTTTTT. The encoded protein is CASSFAGGPNTGELFF.